This T cell receptor (beta chain) was retrieved from a study of T cell responses to AZD1222 COVID-19 vaccine. Study outcomes and limitations: Seropositive status at baseline applied to only 6 or 7 AZD1222 recipients. Donors were largely white British and mainly female; clonal diversity was possibly underestimated. Spike was spanned by vaccine-associated CD4 TCRs, which were dominant at 160-218 and 743-854.

The sample holds a few counts of this clone. The antigen is unknown. The data were produced by immunoSEQ multiplex PCR, yet TCRdb's version contains in-frame clones alone and is incomplete. This sample has over 70,000 clones, with roughly 90% found just once. The TCR originated in an adult in good health. Here the sequenced sample was peripheral blood, taken on day 0 of AZD1222 vaccination.

This CDR3 reads CASSFGGSRYEQYF. The CDR3 DNA reads as TGTGCCAGCAGTTTTGGGGGCTCGAGGTACGAGCAGTACTTC. The chain combines TRBV28 with TRBJ2-7, with D possibly being TRBD1 (6 bases). This CDR3 has 14 residues. Germline CDR1 reads MDHEN; CDR2 reads SYDVKM. V gave up 3 bases and J gave up 4 bases, with 13 bases separating them.